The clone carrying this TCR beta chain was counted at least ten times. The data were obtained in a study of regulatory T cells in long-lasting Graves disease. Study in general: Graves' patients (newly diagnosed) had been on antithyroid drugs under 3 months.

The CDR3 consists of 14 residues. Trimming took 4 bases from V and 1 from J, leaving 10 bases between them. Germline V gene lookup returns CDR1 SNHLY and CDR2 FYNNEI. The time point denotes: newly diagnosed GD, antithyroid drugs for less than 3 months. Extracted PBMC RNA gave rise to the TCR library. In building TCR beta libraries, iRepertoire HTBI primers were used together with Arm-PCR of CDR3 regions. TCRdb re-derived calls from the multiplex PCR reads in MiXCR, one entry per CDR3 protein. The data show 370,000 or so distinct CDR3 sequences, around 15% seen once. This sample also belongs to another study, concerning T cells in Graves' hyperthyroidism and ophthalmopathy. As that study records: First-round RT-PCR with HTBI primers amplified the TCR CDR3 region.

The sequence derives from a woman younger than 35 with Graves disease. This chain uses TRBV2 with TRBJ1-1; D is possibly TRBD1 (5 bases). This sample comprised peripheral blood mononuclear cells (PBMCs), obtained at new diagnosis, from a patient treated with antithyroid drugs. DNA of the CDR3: TGTGCCAGCAGTGGGGACCGAGAGAACACTGAAGCTTTCTTT. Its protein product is CASSGDRENTEAFF.